Included here is one T cell receptor beta chain sequence, with context. Germline CDR1 SGHNT, CDR2 YENEEA. Trimming stripped 1 base from V and 12 bases from J, with 9 bases between. The CDR3 spans 12 residues. Seattle patients were enrolled during active infection and followed longitudinally. This entry comes from a study of blood T cell repertoires in COVID-19. Study-level information: PBMCs, B-cell-depleted T cells, or T cells were the source of the cDNA or gDNA that made up the material.

As handled by the study authors: Quantification of nucleated cells was approximated via reference gene primer amplification. The method was immunoSEQ multiplex PCR; TCRdb's version includes in-frame clones alone and lacks a portion of them. Clonal size and the V and J genes are those of that table, whereas D and trimming came from the DNA. This sample has fewer than 250,000 clones; roughly 83% occur once, and the top ten carry around 6%. The sequenced material came from peripheral blood. This receptor was obtained from an elderly woman with COVID-19, enrolled during active disease. This chain joins TRBV11-3 and TRBJ2-2; D gene ambiguous. CDR3 in amino acids: CASSLANNKLFF. The CDR3 region has the DNA TGTGCCAGCAGCTTAGCGAACAACAAGCTGTTTTTT. Complete variable domain (other parts from reference TRBV11-3 and TRBJ2-2): EAGVVQSPRYKIIEKKQPVAFWCNPISGHNTLYWYLQNLGQGPELLIRYENEEAVDDSQLPKDRFSAERLKGVDSTLKIQPAELGDSAVYLCASSLANNKLFFGEGSRLTVL.